The sequence of this T cell receptor beta chain was determined in a study of blood T cell repertoires in COVID-19. Sequenced by immunoSEQ multiplex PCR; TCRdb stores in-frame clones only, minus some. The sample holds about 240,000 clones, approximately 78% seen once. This clone has a single count. V was shortened by 4 bases and J by 7 bases, with 21 bases between the two germline ends. Germline-derived CDR1 and CDR2 are SGHRS and YFSETQ. The CDR3 has 17 amino acids. The specimen sequenced was peripheral blood. The gene calls are TRBV5-1 and TRBJ1-6; D possibly corresponds to TRBD1 (5 bases). The TCR sequence derives from a woman aged 60-70 years with active or convalescent COVID-19. CDR3 protein: CASSLGGGAVGNSPLHF. Here the CDR3 DNA reads TGCGCCAGCAGCCTCGGGGGAGGGGCCGTGGGAAATTCACCCCTCCACTTT.